The source of this T cell receptor beta chain is a study of cytomegalovirus exposure and HLA in healthy donors. Study results and caveats: Later analysis identified a missense DCLRE1C variant that was linked to TCR beta V- and J-gene trimming.

Use of 60 Vbeta and 13 Jbeta primers characterized the PCR. Sequencing used immunoSEQ multiplex PCR; TCRdb keeps in-frame clones, though not all of them. In the table there are more than 85,000 clones, about 80% of which are singletons. Donors counted as nominally healthy when sampled, yet unrecorded immune exposures were likely. A word on this clone: The antigen is unknown.

The germline V gene encodes CDR1 MNHEY and CDR2 SVGAGI. Germline trimming cut 6 bases from V and 5 bases from J; bases unmatched to any gene: 6. CDR3 size: 14 residues. The chain recombines TRBV6-5 with TRBJ1-4; TRBD1 aligns across 7 bases. The sequence derives from a male donor in good health and CMV-seropositive. Sequencing was performed on PBMCs. CDR3 in DNA: TGTGCCAGCAGCATTGACAGGGTAAATGAAAAACTGTTTTTT. Translation gives CASSIDRVNEKLFF.